These T cell receptor beta chains were read from a single sample in a study of T-cell reconstitution after alpha-beta-depleted transplantation in children. TCRdb ran MiXCR on the PCR reads and lists one entry per CDR3 protein. The data show 200,000 to 250,000 distinct CDR3 sequences, around 9.9% seen once. This material consisted of PBMCs, taken before TCRalphabeta/CD19-depleted stem cell transplant. All receptors derive from a child younger than two with acute myeloid leukemia, due to receive a stem cell transplant. Both conserved end residues are part of each CDR3. A D gene is named only where the DNA matches it firmly. Not every row has a clone size; where given, it reads once, few, many or a size class.

>TRBJ2-5|12|NA|many|TRBV30
CAWSRGSETQYF
TGTGCCTGGAGTAGGGGGTCCGAGACCCAGTACTTC
>TRBJ2-5|16|NA|few|TRBV11-2
CASSLRGASGQETQYF
TGTGCCAGCAGCTTAAGGGGGGCTAGCGGACAAGAGACCCAGTACTTC
>TRBJ2-2|13|NA|many|TRBV2
CASSEQRNGELFF
TGTGCCAGCAGTGAACAGAGAAACGGGGAGCTGTTTTTT
>TRBJ2-7|13|NA|many|TRBV12-3/TRBV12-4
CASSPSSYHEQYF
TGTGCCAGCAGTCCCAGTTCGTACCACGAGCAGTACTTC
>TRBJ1-5|15|NA|many|TRBV20-1
CSASDLVGGGQPQHF
TGCAGTGCTAGTGATCTTGTGGGGGGCGGGCAGCCCCAGCATTTT
>TRBJ1-1|16|NA|many|TRBV5-5
CASSALRQESGTEAFF
TGTGCCAGCAGCGCCCTCCGTCAGGAGTCGGGCACTGAAGCTTTCTTT
>TRBJ1-5|15|NA|many|TRBV7-2
CASSLESGFNQPQHF
TGTGCCAGCAGCTTAGAATCCGGATTCAATCAGCCCCAGCATTTT
>TRBJ1-1|13|NA|many|TRBV5-1
CASSLVGPTEAFF
TGCGCCAGCAGCTTGGTAGGACCCACTGAAGCTTTCTTT
>TRBJ2-1|11|NA|many|TRBV28
CASSLISEQFF
TGTGCCAGCAGTTTAATATCGGAGCAGTTCTTC
>TRBJ2-1|16|TRBD2|many|TRBV20-1
CSADIMLAGMLGEQFF
TGCAGTGCCGACATTATGCTAGCGGGGATGTTAGGTGAGCAGTTCTTC
>TRBJ1-5|13|NA|many|TRBV7-2
CASSLWKDQPQHF
TGTGCCAGCAGCTTATGGAAAGATCAGCCCCAGCATTTT
>TRBJ1-2|12|NA|many|TRBV29-1
CSVLGVGPGYTF
TGCAGCGTTTTAGGGGTGGGGCCTGGCTACACCTTC
>TRBJ1-1|13|NA|many|TRBV12-3/TRBV12-4
CASSPTGIPEAFF
TGTGCCAGCAGCCCTACAGGGATCCCTGAAGCTTTCTTT
>TRBJ2-3|16|TRBD2|many|TRBV20-1
CSAFLAGGPSTDTQYF
TGCAGTGCTTTCCTAGCGGGGGGGCCTAGCACAGATACGCAGTATTTT
>TRBJ2-5|14|NA|many|TRBV7-9
CASSLAGAGETQYF
TGTGCCAGCAGCTTGGCGGGGGCCGGGGAGACCCAGTACTTC
>TRBJ2-7|15|TRBD2|many|TRBV7-2
CASSLLAGVAYEQYF
TGTGCCAGCAGCCTACTAGCGGGAGTGGCCTACGAGCAGTACTTC
>TRBJ1-1|16|TRBD1|many|TRBV5-1
CASSSGQGNLGTEAFF
TGCGCCAGCAGCTCTGGACAGGGTAACTTGGGCACTGAAGCTTTCTTT
>TRBJ2-2|16|NA|medium-sized|TRBV5-5
CASSYRSSPTTGELFF
TGTGCCAGCAGCTACCGGAGTAGTCCAACAACCGGGGAGCTGTTTTTT
>TRBJ1-5|15|TRBD1|many|TRBV5-1
CASSPVPGGDQPQHF
TGCGCCAGCAGCCCCGTCCCAGGGGGGGATCAGCCCCAGCATTTT
>TRBJ2-5|14|TRBD1|many|TRBV7-8
CASSLPAGGETQYF
TGTGCCAGCAGCTTACCAGCAGGGGGAGAGACCCAGTACTTC
>TRBJ2-3|13|NA|NA|TRBV7-6
CASSPEITDTQYF
TGTGCCAGCAGCCCCGAGATCACAGATACGCAGTATTTT
>TRBJ2-1|11|NA|many|TRBV20-1
CSAKPVNEQFF
TGCAGTGCTAAACCGGTCAATGAGCAGTTCTTC
>TRBJ1-2|17|TRBD1|many|TRBV5-6
CASSLARSGTGGYGYTF
TGTGCCAGCAGCTTGGCCCGATCCGGGACAGGGGGATATGGCTACACCTTC
>TRBJ1-3|15|NA|NA|TRBV19
CASSSPDGSGNTIYF
TGTGCCAGTAGTTCTCCCGACGGCTCTGGAAACACCATATATTTT
>TRBJ2-1|13|NA|many|TRBV20-1
CSARSRNGDEQFF
TGCAGTGCTAGGTCCAGAAACGGTGATGAGCAGTTCTTC
>TRBJ2-2|14|NA|many|TRBV12-3/TRBV12-4
CASRDRNQPGELFF
TGTGCCAGCAGGGACCGTAATCAACCCGGGGAGCTGTTTTTT
>TRBJ1-5|13|TRBD1|many|TRBV27
CASSSTGRQPQHF
TGTGCCAGCAGTTCGACAGGGCGTCAGCCCCAGCATTTT
>TRBJ2-3|16|NA|many|TRBV24-1
CATSDFAGQSTDTQYF
TGTGCCACCAGTGATTTCGCGGGACAGAGCACAGATACGCAGTATTTT
>TRBJ2-7|14|NA|many|TRBV20-1
CSAMDQGTIYEQYF
TGCAGTGCTATGGACCAGGGGACAATCTACGAGCAGTACTTC
>TRBJ2-5|14|NA|many|TRBV7-2
CASSHRTFQETQYF
TGTGCCAGCAGCCATCGGACGTTTCAAGAGACCCAGTACTTC
>TRBJ2-3|15|TRBD2|many|TRBV5-1
CASSFGGRATDTQYF
TGCGCCAGCAGCTTCGGCGGGAGGGCCACAGATACGCAGTATTTT
>TRBJ2-4|19|NA|many|TRBV10-3
CAISENPVGSGVAKNIQYF
TGTGCCATCAGTGAGAATCCAGTTGGTTCAGGGGTAGCCAAAAACATTCAGTACTTC
>TRBJ2-1|15|TRBD1|few|TRBV7-6
CASSLLDRGLDEQFF
TGTGCCAGCAGCTTACTGGACAGGGGGCTCGATGAGCAGTTCTTC
>TRBJ2-1|15|NA|many|TRBV28
CASSLGTRWRGEQFF
TGTGCCAGCAGTTTGGGGACTCGTTGGAGAGGTGAGCAGTTCTTC